The clone carrying this T cell receptor (beta chain) was observed a few times. Being one base from a much bigger clone, this may be a read error. Germline loops: CDR1 SEHNR, CDR2 FQNEAQ (reference sequence). The CDR3 covers 17 residues. Semi-nested PCR with Nested Universal Primer A followed constant-region reverse priming of full-length variable regions. TCRdb called the 5' RACE reads again in MiXCR, with one record for every CDR3 protein. The table has about 40,000 distinct CDR3 sequences, approximately 17% seen once. The specimen sequenced was naive CD4+ T cells sorted from a lymph node. The subset: naive CD4+ T cells, CD4+CD45RA+CD25-. V and J are TRBV7-9 and TRBJ1-1; 8 bases agree with TRBD1. The TCR originated in a female donor with breast cancer. The CDR3 loop reads CASSLATGGRGNTEASF. The CDR3 DNA sequence: TGTGCCAGCAGCTTAGCAACAGGGGGGCGAGGGAACACTGAAGCTTCCTTT.